The clone carrying this T cell receptor (beta chain) was seen a handful of times. No antigen is known for it. RNA transcripts served as the template for amplifying TCR beta CDR3 regions. Initially, a first-round RT-PCR of the TCR CDR3 employed the HTBI primer set. TCRdb ran MiXCR on the multiplex PCR reads and lists one entry per CDR3 protein. The data contain approximately 740,000 distinct CDR3 sequences, 11% to 15% of them singletons. These data belong to a study of T cells in Graves' hyperthyroidism and ophthalmopathy. Study results and caveats: The blood repertoire included most of the expanded thyroid clonotypes above 0.001. Ophthalmopathy was predicted by the model a median of approximately six months ahead of onset.

Trimming shortened V by 10 bases and J by 7 bases, and 14 bases separated the two germline ends. CDR3 length equals 12 residues. V gene TRBV12-3 or TRBV12-4 combines with J gene TRBJ2-1; D unclear. Sequencing input: blood. This TCR derives from a young woman with Graves' hyperthyroidism. The CDR3 region has the DNA TGTGCCATCACTTCTGGGCGGAATGAGCAGTTCTTC. It codes for CAITSGRNEQFF.